These T cell receptor beta chains were read from a single sample in a study of blood T cell repertoires in COVID-19. Profiled with immunoSEQ multiplex PCR; TCRdb holds only in-frame clones, not every one. The sample holds about 260,000 clones, approximately 90% seen once. Sequencing was carried out using peripheral blood. These receptors all come from a man in his sixties who had recovered from COVID-19. Both conserved end residues are part of each CDR3. Expanded clones are given a class, and other clones once, few, many or no size at all.

>-|TRBV5-8|15|TRBJ1-1
CASSLGTGLNTEAFF
>once|TRBV5-1|18|TRBJ1-3
CASSLGYTYRDSGNTIYF
>-|TRBV7-2|15|TRBJ2-1
CASSLTRGGGNEQFF
>-|TRBV2|15|TRBJ2-1
CASSEGQQSYNEQFF
>-|TRBV3-1/TRBV3-2|14|TRBJ1-1
CASNAGTGGLGAFF
>-|TRBV11-2|18|TRBJ2-5
CASSLGPYRLAPVETQYF
>few|TRBV19|15|TRBJ1-5
CASSPAGVSNQPQHF
>-|TRBV6-6|15|TRBJ1-5
CASSPGTGGNQPQHF
>-|TRBV27|16|TRBJ2-3
CASSLFPGGITDTQYF
>many|TRBV6-2/TRBV6-3|14|TRBJ1-1
CASSYQTGGTEAFF
>-|TRBV19|16|TRBJ1-2
CASTVMRGGSPYGYTF
>-|TRBV5-6|14|TRBJ2-7
CASSPIGRALEQYF
>-|TRBV9|14|TRBJ1-2
CASSVAGTNYGYTF
>many|TRBV9|12|TRBJ2-2
CASSQNTGELFF
>-|TRBV15|16|TRBJ2-7
CATSRVAGADSYEQYF
>-|TRBV2|13|TRBJ1-3
CASTRGTGNTIYF
>-|TRBV6-5|14|TRBJ1-1
CASRGDRVGTEAFF
>-|TRBV7-2|14|TRBJ2-7
CASSPTGGIGEQYF
>-|TRBV7-2|15|TRBJ1-6
CASLRETGLNSPLHF
>few|TRBV5-1|15|TRBJ1-4
CASSLSTGGDEKLFF
>-|TRBV6-4|15|TRBJ2-6
CASSREDSGANVLTF
>-|TRBV30|11|TRBJ1-1
CAWSVPLAAFF
>-|TRBV5-1|16|TRBJ1-1
CASSLGDRGPGTEAFF
>-|TRBV14|16|TRBJ2-6
CASSDVVGAGANVLTF
>-|TRBV18|14|TRBJ1-1
CASSQNRGQTEAFF
>-|TRBV5-1|14|TRBJ1-2
CASSTGQGALGYTF
>once|TRBV19|17|TRBJ1-1
CASSMRGQHPRGTEAFF
>few|TRBV2|14|TRBJ1-1
CASSDRARLTEAFF
>-|TRBV12-5|15|TRBJ2-1
CASGFGAGSYNEQFF
>-|TRBV6-5|15|TRBJ2-1
CASSKRGDSYNEQFF
>once|TRBV6-2/TRBV6-3|15|TRBJ2-1
CASSHQGGSGGEQFF
>-|TRBV5-6|17|TRBJ2-1
CASIPYAGGDRGDEQFF
>-|TRBV18|14|TRBJ1-1
CASSPPGGFTEAFF
>-|TRBV5-1|15|TRBJ1-1
CASSLAGTRNTEAFF
>-|TRBV27|14|TRBJ1-5
CASRSSGLAQPQHF
>-|TRBV6-5|14|TRBJ2-7
CASRPGQVSYEQYF
>-|TRBV30|13|TRBJ1-4
CAWSRQLNEKLFF
>-|TRBV7-9|16|TRBJ2-3
CASSAGTRASTDTQYF
>-|TRBV11-3|16|TRBJ2-1
CASSLDFRGTYNEQFF
>-|TRBV2|16|TRBJ2-1
CASRENRGRKGNEQFF
>-|TRBV18|13|TRBJ1-2
CASSLGTLYGYTF
>-|TRBV19|15|TRBJ2-3
CASSIGGRRADTQYF
>-|TRBV7-3|16|TRBJ2-1
CASSLISVAGSNEQFF
>-|TRBV19|14|TRBJ2-2
CASSIGPRTGELFF
>-|TRBV7-6|13|TRBJ2-2
CASSLESGGELFF
>-|TRBV4-1|18|TRBJ2-2
CASSHLLPAGANTGELFF
>-|TRBV24-1|16|TRBJ2-7
CATSTPQGRSVYEQYF
>-|TRBV4-1|18|TRBJ2-1
CASSHRIGTSGLGNEQFF
>once|TRBV7-9|13|TRBJ1-5
CASSLGTNQPQHF
>-|TRBV9|18|TRBJ2-7
CASSAMTPGGQGSYEQYF
>-|TRBV14|14|TRBJ2-3
CASSQDLISDTQYF
>-|TRBV19|14|TRBJ2-4
CASSGTGPKNIQYF
>-|TRBV25-1|14|TRBJ2-5
CASSDPGLDETQYF